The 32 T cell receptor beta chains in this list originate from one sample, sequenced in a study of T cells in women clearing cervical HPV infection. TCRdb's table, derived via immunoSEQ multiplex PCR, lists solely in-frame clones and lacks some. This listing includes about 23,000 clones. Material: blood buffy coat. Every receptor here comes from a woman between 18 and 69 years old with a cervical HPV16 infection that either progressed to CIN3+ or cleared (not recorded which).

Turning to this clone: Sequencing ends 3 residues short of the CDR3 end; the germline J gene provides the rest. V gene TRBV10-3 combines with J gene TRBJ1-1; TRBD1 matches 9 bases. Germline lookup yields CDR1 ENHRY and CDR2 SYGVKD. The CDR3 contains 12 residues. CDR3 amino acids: CAISGDREEAFF. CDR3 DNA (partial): TGTGCCATCAGTGGGGACAGGGAAGAA.

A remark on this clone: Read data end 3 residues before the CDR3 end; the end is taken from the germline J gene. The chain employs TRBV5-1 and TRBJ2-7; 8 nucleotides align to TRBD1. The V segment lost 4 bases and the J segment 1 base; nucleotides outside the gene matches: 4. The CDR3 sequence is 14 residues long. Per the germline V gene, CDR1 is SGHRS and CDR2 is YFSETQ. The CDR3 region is CASSLGDRSYEQYF. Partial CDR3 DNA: TGCGCCAGCAGCCTGGGGGACAGGTCCTACGAG. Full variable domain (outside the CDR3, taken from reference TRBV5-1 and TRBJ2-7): KAGVTQTPRYLIKTRGQQVTLSCSPISGHRSVSWYQQTPGQGLQFLFEYFSETQRNKGNFPGRFSGRQFSNSRSEMNVSTLELGDSALYLCASSLGDRSYEQYFGPGTRLTVT.

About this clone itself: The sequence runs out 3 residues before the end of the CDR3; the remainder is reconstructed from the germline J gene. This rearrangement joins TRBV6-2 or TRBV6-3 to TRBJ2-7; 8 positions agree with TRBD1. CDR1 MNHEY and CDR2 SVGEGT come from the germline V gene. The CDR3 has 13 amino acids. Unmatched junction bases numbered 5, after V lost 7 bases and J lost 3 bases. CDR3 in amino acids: CASTLGQGYEQYF. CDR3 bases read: TGTGCCAGCACCTTAGGACAGGGCTACGAG.

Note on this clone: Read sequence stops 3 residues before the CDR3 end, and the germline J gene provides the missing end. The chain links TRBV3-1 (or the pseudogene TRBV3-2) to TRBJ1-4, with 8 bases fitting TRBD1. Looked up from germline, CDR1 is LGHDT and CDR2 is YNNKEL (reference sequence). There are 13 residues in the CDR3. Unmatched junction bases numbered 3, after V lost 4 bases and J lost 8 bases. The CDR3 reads CASSLTGGEKLFF. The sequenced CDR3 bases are TGTGCCAGCAGCCTAACAGGGGGGGAAAAA.

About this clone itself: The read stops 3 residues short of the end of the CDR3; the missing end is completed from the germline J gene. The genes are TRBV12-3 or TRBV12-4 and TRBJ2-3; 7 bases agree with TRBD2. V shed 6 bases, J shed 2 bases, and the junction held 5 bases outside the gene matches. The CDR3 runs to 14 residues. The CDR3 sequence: CASSLAANTDTQYF. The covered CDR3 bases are TGTGCCAGCAGCCTAGCGGCCAACACAGATACG.

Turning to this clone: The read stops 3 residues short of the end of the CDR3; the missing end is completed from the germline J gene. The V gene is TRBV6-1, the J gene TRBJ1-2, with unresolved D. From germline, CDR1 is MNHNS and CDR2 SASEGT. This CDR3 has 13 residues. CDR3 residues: CASSEGLNNDYTF. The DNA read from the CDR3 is TGTGCCAGCAGTGAAGGACTTAACAATGAC.

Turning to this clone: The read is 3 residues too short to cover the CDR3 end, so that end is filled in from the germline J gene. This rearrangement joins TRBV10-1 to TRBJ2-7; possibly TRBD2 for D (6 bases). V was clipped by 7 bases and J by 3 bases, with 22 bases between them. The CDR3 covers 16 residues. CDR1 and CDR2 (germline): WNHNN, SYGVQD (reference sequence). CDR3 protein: CASTYRDFGKGYEQYF. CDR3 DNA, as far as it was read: TGCGCCAGCACCTATCGGGACTTCGGTAAAGGCTACGAG.

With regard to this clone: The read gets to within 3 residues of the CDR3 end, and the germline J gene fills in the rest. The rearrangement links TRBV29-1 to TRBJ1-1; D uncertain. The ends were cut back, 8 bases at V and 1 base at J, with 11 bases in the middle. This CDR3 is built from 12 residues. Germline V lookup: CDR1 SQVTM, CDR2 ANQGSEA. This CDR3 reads CSTTPGNTEAFF. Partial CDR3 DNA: TGCAGCACCACCCCGGGGAACACTGAA.

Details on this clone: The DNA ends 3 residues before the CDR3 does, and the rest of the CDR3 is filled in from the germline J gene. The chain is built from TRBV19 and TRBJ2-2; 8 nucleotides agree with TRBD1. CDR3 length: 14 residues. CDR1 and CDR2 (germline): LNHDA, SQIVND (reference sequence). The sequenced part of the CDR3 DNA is TGTGCCAGTAGTACGGACAGGGTCGGGGAAAAG. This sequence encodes CASSTDRVGEK. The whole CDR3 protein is CASSTDRVGEKLFF.

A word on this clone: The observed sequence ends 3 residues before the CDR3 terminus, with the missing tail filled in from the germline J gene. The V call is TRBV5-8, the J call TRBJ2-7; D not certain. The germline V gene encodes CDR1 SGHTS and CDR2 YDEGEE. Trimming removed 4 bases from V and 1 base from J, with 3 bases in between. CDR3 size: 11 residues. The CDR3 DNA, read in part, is TGTGCCAGCAGCCCATCCTACGAG. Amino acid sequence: CASSPSYE. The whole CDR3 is CASSPSYEQYF.

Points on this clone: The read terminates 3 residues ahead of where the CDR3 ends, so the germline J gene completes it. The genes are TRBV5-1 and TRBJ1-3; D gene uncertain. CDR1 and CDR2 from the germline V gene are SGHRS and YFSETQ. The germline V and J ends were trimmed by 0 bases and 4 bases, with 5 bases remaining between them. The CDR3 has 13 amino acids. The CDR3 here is CASSLELGNTIYF. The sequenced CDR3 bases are TGCGCCAGCAGCTTGGAATTAGGAAACACC.

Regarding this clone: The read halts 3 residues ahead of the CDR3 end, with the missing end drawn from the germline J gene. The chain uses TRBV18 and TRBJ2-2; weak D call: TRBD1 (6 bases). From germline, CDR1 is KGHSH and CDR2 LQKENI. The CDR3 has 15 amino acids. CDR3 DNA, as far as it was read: TGTGCCAGCTCGCAAACAGGGTCTGGGGCCAACGTG. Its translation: CASSQTGSGANV. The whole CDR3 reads CASSQTGSGANVLFF.

The sequenced part of the CDR3 DNA is TGTGCCAGCAGGGACTTCAAGATCACAGATACG. Protein sequence: CASRDFKITDT. In full, the CDR3 reads CASRDFKITDTQYF. V is TRBV6-2 or TRBV6-3 and J is TRBJ2-3; tentative D call: TRBD2 (5 bases). The read finishes 3 residues shy of the CDR3 end, and the germline J gene is used to complete it. The V gene's germline CDR1 is MNHEY and CDR2 SVGEGT. With 6 bases removed from V and 2 bases from J, the gap between germline ends came to 12 bases. CDR3 size: 14 residues.

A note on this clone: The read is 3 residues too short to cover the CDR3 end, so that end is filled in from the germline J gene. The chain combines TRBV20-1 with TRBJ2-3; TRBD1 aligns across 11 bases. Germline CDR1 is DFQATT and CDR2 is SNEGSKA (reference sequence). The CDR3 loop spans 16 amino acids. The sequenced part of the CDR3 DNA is TGCAGTGCTAGAGATCTCGGACAGGGGGCAAGTCAGCCG. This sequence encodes CSARDLGQGASQP. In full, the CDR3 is CSARDLGQGASQPQYF.

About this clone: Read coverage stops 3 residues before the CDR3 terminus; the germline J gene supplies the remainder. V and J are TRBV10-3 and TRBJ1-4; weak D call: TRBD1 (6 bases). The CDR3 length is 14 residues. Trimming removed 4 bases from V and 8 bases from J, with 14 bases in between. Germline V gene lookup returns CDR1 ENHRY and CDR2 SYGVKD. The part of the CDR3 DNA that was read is TGTGCCATCAGTGCATCCAGGGGTAACGAAAAA. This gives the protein CAISASRGNEK. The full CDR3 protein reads CAISASRGNEKLFF.

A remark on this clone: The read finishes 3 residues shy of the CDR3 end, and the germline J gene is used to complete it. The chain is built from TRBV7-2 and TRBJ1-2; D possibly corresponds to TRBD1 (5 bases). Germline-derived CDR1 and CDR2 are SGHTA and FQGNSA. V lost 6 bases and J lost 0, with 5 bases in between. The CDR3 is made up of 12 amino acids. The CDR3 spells CASRDTNYGYTF. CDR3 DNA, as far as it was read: TGTGCCAGCAGGGACACTAACTATGGC. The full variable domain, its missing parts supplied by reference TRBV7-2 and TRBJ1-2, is GAGVSQSPSNKVTEKGKDVELRCDPISGHTALYWYRQSLGQGLEFLIYFQGNSAPDKSGLPSDRFSAERTGGSVSTLTIQRTQQEDSAVYLCASRDTNYGYTFGSGTRLTVV.

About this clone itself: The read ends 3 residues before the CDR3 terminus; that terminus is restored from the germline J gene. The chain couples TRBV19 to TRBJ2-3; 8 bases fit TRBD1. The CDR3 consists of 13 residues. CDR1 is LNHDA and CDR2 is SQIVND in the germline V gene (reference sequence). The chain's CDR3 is CASTDRGYQPQYF. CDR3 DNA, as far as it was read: TGTGCCAGTACCGACAGGGGCTATCAGCCG.

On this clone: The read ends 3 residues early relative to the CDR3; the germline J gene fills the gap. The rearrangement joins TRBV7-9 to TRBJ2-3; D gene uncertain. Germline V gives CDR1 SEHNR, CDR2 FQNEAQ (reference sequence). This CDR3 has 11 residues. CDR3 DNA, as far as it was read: TGTGCCAGCAGTAGCCGAGAGACG. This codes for CASSSRET. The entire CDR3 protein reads CASSSRETQYF. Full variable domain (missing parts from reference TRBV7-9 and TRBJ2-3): DTGVSQNPRHKITKRGQNVTFRCDPISEHNRLYWYRQTLGQGPEFLTYFQNEAQLEKSRLLSDRFSAERPKGSFSTLEIQRTEQGDSAMYLCASSSRETQYFGPGTRLTVL.

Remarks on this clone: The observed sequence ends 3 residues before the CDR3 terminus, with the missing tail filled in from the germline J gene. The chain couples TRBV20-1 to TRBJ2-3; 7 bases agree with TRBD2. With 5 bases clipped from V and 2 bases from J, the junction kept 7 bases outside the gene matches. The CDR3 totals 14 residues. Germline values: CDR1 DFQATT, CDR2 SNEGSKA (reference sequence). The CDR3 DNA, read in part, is TGCAGTGCTTCCGTCAGCGGGAACACAGATACG. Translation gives CSASVSGNTDT. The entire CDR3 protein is CSASVSGNTDTQYF.

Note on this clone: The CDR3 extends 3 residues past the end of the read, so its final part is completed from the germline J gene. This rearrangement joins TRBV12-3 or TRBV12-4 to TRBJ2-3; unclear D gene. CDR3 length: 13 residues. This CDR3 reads CASSLAEKETQYF. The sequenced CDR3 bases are TGTGCCAGCAGTTTGGCAGAGAAAGAGACG.

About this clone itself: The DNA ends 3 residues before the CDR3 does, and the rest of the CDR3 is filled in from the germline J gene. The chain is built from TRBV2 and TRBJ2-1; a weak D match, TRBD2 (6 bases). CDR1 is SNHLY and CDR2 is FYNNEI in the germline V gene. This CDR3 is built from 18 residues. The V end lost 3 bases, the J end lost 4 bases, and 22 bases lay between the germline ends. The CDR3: CASSDPYSGSGEYNEQFF. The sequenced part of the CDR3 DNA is TGTGCCAGCAGTGACCCGTACAGCGGTAGCGGCGAATACAATGAG.

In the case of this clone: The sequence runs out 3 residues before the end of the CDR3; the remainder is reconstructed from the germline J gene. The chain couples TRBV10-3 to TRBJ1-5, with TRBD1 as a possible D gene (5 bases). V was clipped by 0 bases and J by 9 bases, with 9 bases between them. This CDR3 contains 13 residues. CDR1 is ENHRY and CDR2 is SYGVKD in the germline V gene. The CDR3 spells CAISESTDRPQHF. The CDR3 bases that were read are TGTGCCATCAGTGAGTCGACAGACCGGCCC.

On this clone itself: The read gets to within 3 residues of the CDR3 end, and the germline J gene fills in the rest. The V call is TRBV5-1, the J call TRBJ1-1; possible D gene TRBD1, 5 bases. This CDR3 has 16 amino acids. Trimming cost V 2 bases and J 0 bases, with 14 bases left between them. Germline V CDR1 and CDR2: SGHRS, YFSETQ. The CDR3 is CASSLGRQYMNTEAFF. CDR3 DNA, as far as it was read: TGCGCCAGCAGCTTAGGCCGACAGTACATGAACACTGAA. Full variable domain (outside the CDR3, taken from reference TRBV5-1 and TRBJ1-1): KAGVTQTPRYLIKTRGQQVTLSCSPISGHRSVSWYQQTPGQGLQFLFEYFSETQRNKGNFPGRFSGRQFSNSRSEMNVSTLELGDSALYLCASSLGRQYMNTEAFFGQGTRLTVV.

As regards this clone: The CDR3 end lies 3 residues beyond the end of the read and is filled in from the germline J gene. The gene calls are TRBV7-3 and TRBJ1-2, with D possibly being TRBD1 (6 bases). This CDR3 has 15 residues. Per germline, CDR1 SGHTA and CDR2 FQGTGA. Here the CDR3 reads CASSLNGGARWGYTF. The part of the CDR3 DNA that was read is TGTGCCAGCAGCTTAAATGGGGGCGCGCGGTGGGGC.

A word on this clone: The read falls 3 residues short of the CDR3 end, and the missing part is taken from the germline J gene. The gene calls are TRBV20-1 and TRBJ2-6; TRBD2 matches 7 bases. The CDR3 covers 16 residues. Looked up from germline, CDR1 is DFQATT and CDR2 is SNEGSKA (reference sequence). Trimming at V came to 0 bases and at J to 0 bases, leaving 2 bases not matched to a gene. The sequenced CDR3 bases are TGCAGTGCTAGAGACGGCGGGAGCTCTGGGGCCAACGTC. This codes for CSARDGGSSGANV. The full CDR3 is CSARDGGSSGANVLTF.

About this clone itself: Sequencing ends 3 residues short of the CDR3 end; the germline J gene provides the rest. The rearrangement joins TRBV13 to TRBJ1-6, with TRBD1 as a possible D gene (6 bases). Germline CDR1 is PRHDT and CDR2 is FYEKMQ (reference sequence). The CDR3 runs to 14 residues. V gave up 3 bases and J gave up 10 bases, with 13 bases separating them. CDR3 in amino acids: CASSFTGKGSPLHF. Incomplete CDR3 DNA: TGTGCCAGCAGCTTCACAGGGAAGGGATCACCC.

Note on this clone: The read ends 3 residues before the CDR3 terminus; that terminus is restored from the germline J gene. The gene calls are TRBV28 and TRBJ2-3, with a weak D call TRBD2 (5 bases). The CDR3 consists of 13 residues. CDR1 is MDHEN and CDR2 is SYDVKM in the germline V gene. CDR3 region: CASSLEGQKPQYF. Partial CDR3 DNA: TGTGCCAGCAGTTTAGAGGGTCAGAAGCCG.

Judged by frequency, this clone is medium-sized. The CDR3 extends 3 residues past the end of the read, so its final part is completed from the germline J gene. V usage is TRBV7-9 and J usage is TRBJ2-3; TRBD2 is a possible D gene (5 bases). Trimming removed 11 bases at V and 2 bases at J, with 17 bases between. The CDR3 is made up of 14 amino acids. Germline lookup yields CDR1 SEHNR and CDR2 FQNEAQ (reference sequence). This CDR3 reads CADNNEDFTDTQYF. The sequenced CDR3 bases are TGTGCCGACAACAATGAGGACTTCACAGATACG.

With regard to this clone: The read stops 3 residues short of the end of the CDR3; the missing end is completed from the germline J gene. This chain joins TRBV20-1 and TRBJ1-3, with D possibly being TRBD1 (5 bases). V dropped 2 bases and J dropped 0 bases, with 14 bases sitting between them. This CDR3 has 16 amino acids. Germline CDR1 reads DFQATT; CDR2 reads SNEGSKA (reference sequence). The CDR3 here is CSARNWGVSSGNTIYF. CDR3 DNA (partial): TGCAGTGCTAGAAATTGGGGGGTTAGCTCTGGAAACACC.

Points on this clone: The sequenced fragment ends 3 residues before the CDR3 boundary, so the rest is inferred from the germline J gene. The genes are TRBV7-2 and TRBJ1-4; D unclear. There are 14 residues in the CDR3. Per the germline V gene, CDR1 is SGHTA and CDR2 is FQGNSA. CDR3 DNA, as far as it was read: TGTGCCAGCAGCTCTCCAGCGGGTAATTCACCA. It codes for CASSSPAGNSP. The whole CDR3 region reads CASSSPAGNSPLFF.

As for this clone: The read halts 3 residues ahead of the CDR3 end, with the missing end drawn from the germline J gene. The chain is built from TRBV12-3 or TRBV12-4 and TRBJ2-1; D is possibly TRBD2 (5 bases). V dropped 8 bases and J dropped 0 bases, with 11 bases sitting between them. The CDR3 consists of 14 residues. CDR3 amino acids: CASGATSSYNEQFF. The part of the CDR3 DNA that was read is TGTGCCAGCGGTGCCACTAGCTCCTACAATGAG.

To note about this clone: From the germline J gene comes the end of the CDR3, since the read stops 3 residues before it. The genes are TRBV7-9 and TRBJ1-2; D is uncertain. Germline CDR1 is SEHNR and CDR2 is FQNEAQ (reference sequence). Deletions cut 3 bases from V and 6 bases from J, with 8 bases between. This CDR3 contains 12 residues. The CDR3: CASSFSRDGYTF. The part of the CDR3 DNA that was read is TGTGCCAGCAGCTTCTCAAGGGATGGC. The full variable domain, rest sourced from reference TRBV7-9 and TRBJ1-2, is DTGVSQNPRHKITKRGQNVTFRCDPISEHNRLYWYRQTLGQGPEFLTYFQNEAQLEKSRLLSDRFSAERPKGSFSTLEIQRTEQGDSAMYLCASSFSRDGYTFGSGTRLTVV.